This T cell receptor (beta chain) appears in the sequencing data of a study of blood T cells in healthy people across ages. The V gene's germline CDR1 is MNHNY and CDR2 SVGAGI (reference sequence). The CDR3 runs to 15 residues. Deletions cut 2 bases from V and 2 bases from J, with 12 bases between. Worth noting for this clonotype: The antigen is not known.

Study results and limitations: Estimates of diversity drawn from one million T cells were considered underestimates. Older individuals had lower TCR beta diversity per million T cells (the decline was roughly linear). There was no known CMV status for donors, so expanded clonotype changes were possibly confounded.

PCR was performed a second time for about 7 to 12 cycles using a sample-barcoded 5' primer and a J-beta primer mix. The authors tagged each cDNA molecule using a template-switch adaptor with 12 random nucleotides. TCRdb processed the 5' RACE reads anew with MiXCR; each CDR3 protein has one entry. Among 1.5 million to 1.8 million distinct CDR3 sequences listed, roughly 43% were seen once. The rearrangement links TRBV6-6 to TRBJ1-2, with a weak D call TRBD1 (6 bases). Material: blood. The receptor was derived from a woman between 18 and 30 years old in good health. The CDR3 loop is CASSYPGVRNYGYTF. CDR3 nucleotide sequence: TGTGCCAGCAGTTACCCAGGGGTCAGAAACTATGGCTACACCTTC.